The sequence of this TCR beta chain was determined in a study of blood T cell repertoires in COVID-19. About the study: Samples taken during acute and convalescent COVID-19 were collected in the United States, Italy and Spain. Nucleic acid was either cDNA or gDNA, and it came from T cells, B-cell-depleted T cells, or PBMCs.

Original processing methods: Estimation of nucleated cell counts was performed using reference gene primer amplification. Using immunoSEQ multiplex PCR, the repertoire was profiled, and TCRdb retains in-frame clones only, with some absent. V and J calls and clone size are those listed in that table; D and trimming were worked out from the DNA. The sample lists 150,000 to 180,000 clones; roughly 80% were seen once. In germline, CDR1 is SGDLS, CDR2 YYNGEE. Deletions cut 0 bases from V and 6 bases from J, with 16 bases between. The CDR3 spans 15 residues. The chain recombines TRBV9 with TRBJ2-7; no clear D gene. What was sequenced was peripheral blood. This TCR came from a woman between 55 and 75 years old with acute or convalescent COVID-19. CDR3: CASSVGPESSREQYF. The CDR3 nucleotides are TGTGCCAGCAGCGTAGGTCCGGAGAGTTCGCGCGAGCAGTACTTC. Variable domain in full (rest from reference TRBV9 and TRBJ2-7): DSGVTQTPKHLITATGQRVTLRCSPRSGDLSVYWYQQSLDQGLQFLIQYYNGEERAKGNILERFSAQQFPDLHSELNLSSLELGDSALYFCASSVGPESSREQYFGPGTRLTVT.